This T cell receptor (beta chain) stems from a study of cytomegalovirus exposure and HLA in healthy donors. Regarding the study as a whole: The listing of 150 to 200 TCR beta chains classed them as cytomegalovirus-associated. Most of the TCR beta V segments (in an earlier analysis) were productive either about 87% or about 30% of the time. Cytomegalovirus status was reportedly diagnosed by the classifier with high specificity and sensitivity.

Points on this clone: As yet, its antigen is unknown.

The PCR made use of 60 Vbeta and 13 Jbeta primers. TCRdb's copy holds only in-frame clones and misses some; the assay was immunoSEQ multiplex PCR. The sample contains about 76,000 clones, 65% to 85% of which appear only once. Germline loops: CDR1 SGHVS, CDR2 FQNEAQ. The CDR3 sequence is 17 residues long. J gave up 0 bases and V 5 bases, and 13 bases lay outside the gene matches. Sequencing was done on a sample of PBMCs. J is TRBJ2-7 and V is TRBV7-8; TRBD2 agrees at 7 bases. This receptor was taken from a man aged 55 to 70 in good health and CMV-seropositive. CDR3 residues: CASSLLRGLPNSYEQYF. The CDR3 DNA sequence: TGTGCCAGCAGCCTTTTAAGGGGACTACCGAACTCCTACGAGCAGTACTTC.